The entry below gives a single T cell receptor (beta chain) sequence along with its context. Its antigen is unknown. Base-call qualities are not available, and no considerably larger clone is one nucleotide away. These data are taken from a study of CD8 T cells in Susac syndrome (dated by TCRdb to 2018 to 2020). In terms of the full investigation: Repertoire sequencing was used to test whether CD8+ T cell activation and differentiation in Susac syndrome was antigen driven. The study compared CD8+ T cell repertoire clonality among about a dozen healthy donors, approximately 14 Susac syndrome patients and fewer than 19 multiple sclerosis patients.

RNA was extracted with the RNeasy kit and roughly 0.45 to 1 ug was reverse transcribed using random hexamers. The immunoSEQ multiplex PCR assay, covering 54 Vbeta and 13 Jbeta segments, was used to amplify TCR beta CDR3 regions. Bias from PCR amplification was corrected by using a synthetic template baseline for primer optimization and for computational correction. Per the original workflow: Reads were assigned to V, D and J genes according to IMGT and analyzed in immunoSEQ Analyzer, with only productive sequences retained. To calculate clonality, Shannon entropy was normalized by log2 of the number of productive unique sequences and then subtracted from one. For each patient and control, public and private clones were evaluated among the 100 most prevalent clones. Susac-specific clones were defined as absent from healthy and MS cohorts, 1052 published viral clones and other ImmuneACCESS disease sequences. TCRdb handled the public reads itself, with Q25 trimming in fastp and clone calling in MiXCR, and kept productive beta chains. Entries are consolidated by CDR3 protein sequence, retaining the most common genes and DNA. TCRdb's processing, not the study's, gives the V and J calls here. This sample has around 80,000 distinct CDR3 sequences in its table, and 90% to 95% of those were observed once. Clones ranked in the top ten supply 0.5% to 0.6% of the sample.

The junction carries 12 bases between V and J, which are trimmed by 2 bases and 8 bases respectively. The germline V gene (reference sequence) gives CDR1 as DFQATT and CDR2 as SNEGSKA. The CDR3 goes from the cysteine to the phenylalanine over 13 residues. Only the CDR3 DNA is retained, 39 bases long and in frame from the first base. Paper-wide results and their limitations: The number of individuals in the TCR sequencing and HLA analysis was acknowledged as relatively small.

High-throughput TCR beta sequencing profiled peripheral blood CD8+ and CD4+ T cells from healthy donors, Susac syndrome patients and multiple sclerosis patients. Multiple sclerosis controls were treatment-naive patients with stable or active relapsing-remitting disease fulfilling revised McDonald criteria. Bulk CD8+ and CD4+ T cells were purified magnetically by negative isolation, whereas CD8+ TEMRA cells were enriched by FACS. Blood was collected in EDTA tubes and processed within 24 hours, with PBMCs isolated through density gradient centrifugation. PBMCs intended for TCR sequencing were frozen in liquid nitrogen and were later thawed in a 37 degrees C water bath. The sorted or isolated CD4+, CD8+ and CD8+ TEMRA cells reached a purity of at least 90%.

This TCR was recovered from a human donor with multiple sclerosis. This sequence uses TRBV20-1 and TRBJ1-4; TRBD1 might be the D gene, on 6 matching bases. The specimen was CD8+ T cells from PBMCs. This receptor carries the CDR3 CSARQGNGEKLFF. The nucleotide sequence reads TGCAGTGCTAGACAGGGGAACGGGGAAAAACTGTTTTTT.